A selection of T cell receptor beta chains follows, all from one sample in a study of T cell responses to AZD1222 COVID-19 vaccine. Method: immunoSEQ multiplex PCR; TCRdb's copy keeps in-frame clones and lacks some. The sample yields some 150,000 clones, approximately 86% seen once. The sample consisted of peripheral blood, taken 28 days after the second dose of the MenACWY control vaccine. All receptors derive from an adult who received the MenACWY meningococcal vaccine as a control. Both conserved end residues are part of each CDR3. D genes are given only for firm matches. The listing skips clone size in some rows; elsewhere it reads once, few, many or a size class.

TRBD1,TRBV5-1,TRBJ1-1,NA,TGCGCCAGCAGCTCAGGGGGTTATGGGTGGGACACTGAAGCTTTCTTT,CASSSGGYGWDTEAFF
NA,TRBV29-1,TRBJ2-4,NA,TGCAGCGTTGTACTGACAGGTACCAAAAACATTCAGTACTTC,CSVVLTGTKNIQYF
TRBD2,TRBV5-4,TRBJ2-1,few,TGTGCCAGCAGTTTAGCGGGAGGGCCATCCAATGAGCAGTTCTTC,CASSLAGGPSNEQFF
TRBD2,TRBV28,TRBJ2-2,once,TGTGCCAGCAGTTTAGCGGGAGTGCAAATAGGTCTAGCCGGGGAGCTGTTTTTT,CASSLAGVQIGLAGELFF
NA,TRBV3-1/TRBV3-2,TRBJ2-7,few,TGTGCCAGCAGTCAATCCCACGAGCAGTACTTC,CASSQSHEQYF
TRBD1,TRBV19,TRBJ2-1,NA,TGTGCCAGTAGTGTTTACCGGGACAGGGCTAGTAATGAGCAGTTCTTC,CASSVYRDRASNEQFF
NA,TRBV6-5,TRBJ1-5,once,TGTGCCAGCAGGCGGGGGATTCAACAGCCCCAGCATTTT,CASRRGIQQPQHF
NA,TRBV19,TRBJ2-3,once,TGTGCCAGTAGCTATTGGTTGGGGGGACAGACATCTAGCACAGATACGCAGTATTTT,CASSYWLGGQTSSTDTQYF
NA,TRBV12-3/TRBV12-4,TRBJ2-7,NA,TGTGCCAGCAGTTCTAGGATTTACGAGCAGTACTTC,CASSSRIYEQYF
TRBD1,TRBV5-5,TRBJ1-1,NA,TGTGCCAGCAGCTGGGAAAGTCGACAGGGTTACACTGAAGCTTTCTTT,CASSWESRQGYTEAFF
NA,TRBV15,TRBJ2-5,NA,TGTGCCACCAGCAGAGATGTCGAGAAAGAGACCCAGTACTTC,CATSRDVEKETQYF
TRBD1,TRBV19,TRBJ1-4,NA,TGTGCCAGCTGTGGGACCGGACAGGGGTACGAAAAACTGTTTTTT,CASCGTGQGYEKLFF
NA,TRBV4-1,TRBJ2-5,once,TGCGCCAGCAGCCAAGCCAGCCAAGGGACCCAGTACTTC,CASSQASQGTQYF
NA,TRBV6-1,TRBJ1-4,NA,TGTGCCAGCAGTGAGAATGAAAAACTGTTTTTT,CASSENEKLFF
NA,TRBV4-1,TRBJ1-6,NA,TGCGCCAGCAGCCAAGATAGGGGAAGCAGTTCACCCCTCCACTTT,CASSQDRGSSSPLHF
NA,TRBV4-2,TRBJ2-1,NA,TGTGCCAGCAGCCAAGATGGAGGGGGCGCGTCGGATGAGCAGTTCTTC,CASSQDGGGASDEQFF
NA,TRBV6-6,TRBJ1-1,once,TGTGCCAGCAGTTGGAGGGGAGACACTGAAGCTTTCTTT,CASSWRGDTEAFF
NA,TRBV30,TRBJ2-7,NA,TGTGCCTGGTCGACAGGAGGTGGGTACGAGCAGTACTTC,CAWSTGGGYEQYF
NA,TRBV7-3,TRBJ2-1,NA,TGTGCCAGCAGCTTAACGTATCAGGAGAATGAGCAGTTCTTC,CASSLTYQENEQFF
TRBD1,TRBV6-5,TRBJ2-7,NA,TGTGCCACCTCACCGGGACAGTCCTACGAGCAGTACTTC,CATSPGQSYEQYF
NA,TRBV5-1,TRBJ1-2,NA,TGCGCCAGCAGCTATACAGACAGCTATGGCTACACCTTC,CASSYTDSYGYTF
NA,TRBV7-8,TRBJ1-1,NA,TGTGCCAGCAGCTCCTGGTGGGGGCGAGTAACTGAAGCTTTCTTT,CASSSWWGRVTEAFF
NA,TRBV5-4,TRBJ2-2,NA,TGTGCCAGCAGCCCGGGACAGAACACCGGGGAGCTGTTTTTT,CASSPGQNTGELFF
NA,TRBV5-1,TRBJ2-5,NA,TGCGCCAGCAGCTTTAGGGGGGAAGAGACCCAGTACTTC,CASSFRGEETQYF
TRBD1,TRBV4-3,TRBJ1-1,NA,TGCGCCAGCAGCCAAGTCCGACAGGGGATGAACACTGAAGCTTTCTTT,CASSQVRQGMNTEAFF
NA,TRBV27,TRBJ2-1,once,TGTGCCAGCAGTTCTCTCCTTTTCCCCGCGGCAATAGGTAGGGATGAGCAGTTCTTC,CASSSLLFPAAIGRDEQFF
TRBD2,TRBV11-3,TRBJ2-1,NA,TGTGCCAGCAACCCAAGCGGGGGATTTTATAATGAGCAGTTCTTC,CASNPSGGFYNEQFF
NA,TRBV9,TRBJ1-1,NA,TGTGCCAGCAGCGTAGTCTCGGCGGGGAACACTGAAGCTTTCTTT,CASSVVSAGNTEAFF
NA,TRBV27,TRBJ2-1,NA,TGTGCCAGCAGTTTATGGCTAGCTCCAAGCTCCTACAATGAGCAGTTCTTC,CASSLWLAPSSYNEQFF
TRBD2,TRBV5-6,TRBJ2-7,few,TGTGCCAGCAGCTACTCGTTGGCGCGGGAGGGCACGTACTTC,CASSYSLAREGTYF
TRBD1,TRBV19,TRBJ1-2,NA,TGTGCCAGTAGTTTCGTGGGGACAGCCAACTATGGCTACACCTTC,CASSFVGTANYGYTF
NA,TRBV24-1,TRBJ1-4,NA,TGTGCCACCTCATTGGGCGCGAACGAAAAACTGTTTTTT,CATSLGANEKLFF